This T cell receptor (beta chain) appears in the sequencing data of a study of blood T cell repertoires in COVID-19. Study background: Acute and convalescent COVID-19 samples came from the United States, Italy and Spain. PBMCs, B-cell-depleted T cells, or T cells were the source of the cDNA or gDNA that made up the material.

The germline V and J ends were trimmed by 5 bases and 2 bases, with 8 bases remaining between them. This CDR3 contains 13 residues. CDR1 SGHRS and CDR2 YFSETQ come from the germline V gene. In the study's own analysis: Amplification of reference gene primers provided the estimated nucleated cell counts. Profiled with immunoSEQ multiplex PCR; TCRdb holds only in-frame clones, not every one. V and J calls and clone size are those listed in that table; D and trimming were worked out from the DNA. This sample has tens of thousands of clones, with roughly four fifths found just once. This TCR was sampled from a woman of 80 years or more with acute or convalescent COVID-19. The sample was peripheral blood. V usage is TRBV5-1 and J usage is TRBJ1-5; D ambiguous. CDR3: CASSPEGNQPQHF. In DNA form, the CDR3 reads TGCGCCAGCAGTCCCGAGGGCAATCAGCCCCAGCATTTT.